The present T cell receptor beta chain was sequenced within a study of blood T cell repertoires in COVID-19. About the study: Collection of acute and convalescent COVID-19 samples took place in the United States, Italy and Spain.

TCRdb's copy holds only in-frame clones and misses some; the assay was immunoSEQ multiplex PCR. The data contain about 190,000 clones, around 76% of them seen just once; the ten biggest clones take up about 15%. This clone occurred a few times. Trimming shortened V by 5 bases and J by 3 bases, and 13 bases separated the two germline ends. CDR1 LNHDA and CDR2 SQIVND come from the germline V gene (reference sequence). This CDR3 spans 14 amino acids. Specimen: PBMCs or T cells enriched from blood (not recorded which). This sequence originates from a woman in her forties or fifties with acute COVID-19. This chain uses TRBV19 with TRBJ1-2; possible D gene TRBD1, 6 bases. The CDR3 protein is CASSARQADYGYTF. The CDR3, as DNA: TGTGCCAGTAGTGCCAGACAGGCAGACTATGGCTACACCTTC.